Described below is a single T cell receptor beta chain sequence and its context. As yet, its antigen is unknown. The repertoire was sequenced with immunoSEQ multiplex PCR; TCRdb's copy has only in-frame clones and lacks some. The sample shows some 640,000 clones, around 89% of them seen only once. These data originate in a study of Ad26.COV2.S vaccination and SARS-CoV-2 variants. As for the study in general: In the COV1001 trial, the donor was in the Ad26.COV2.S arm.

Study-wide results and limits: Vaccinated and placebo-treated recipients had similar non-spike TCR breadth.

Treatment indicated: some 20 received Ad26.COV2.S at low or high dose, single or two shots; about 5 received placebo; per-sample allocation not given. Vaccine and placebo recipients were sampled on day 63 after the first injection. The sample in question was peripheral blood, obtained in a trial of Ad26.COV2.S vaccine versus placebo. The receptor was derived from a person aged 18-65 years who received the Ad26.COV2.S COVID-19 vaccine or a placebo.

As DNA, the CDR3 is TGCAGCGCACAGGGTAAGGGCACAGATACGCAGTATTTT. It is translated as CSAQGKGTDTQYF. This chain connects TRBV29-1 to TRBJ2-3; D may be TRBD1 (6 bases). This CDR3 is 13 amino acids long. Germline V gene data show CDR1 as SQVTM and CDR2 as ANQGSEA. Trimming took off 7 bases at V and 1 base at J, with 12 bases between the two ends.